This T cell receptor (beta chain) came from a study of blood T cell repertoires in COVID-19. The CDR3 sequence is 14 residues long. CDR1 is MNHEY and CDR2 is SMNVEV in the germline V gene (reference sequence). With 4 bases removed from V and 4 bases from J, the gap between germline ends came to 13 bases. Clones were read by immunoSEQ multiplex PCR, and TCRdb kept only the in-frame ones, dropping some. The repertoire holds approximately 250,000 clones, with approximately 90% as singletons. The chain carries TRBV27 and TRBJ1-2, with D perhaps TRBD1 (6 bases). Sample: peripheral blood. The receptor's source is a man between 18 and 35 years old with active or convalescent COVID-19. CDR3 sequence (DNA): TGTGCCAGCAGTTCCGACACAGGGAGCTATGGCTACACCTTC. Translation: CASSSDTGSYGYTF.